The present T cell receptor (beta chain) was sequenced within a study of Tregs in tolerant kidney transplant recipients. Overall study results and limits: Validation in larger populations is needed because few patients were studied. Tregs expanded with activated donor B cells seemed most donor-specific. This study did not directly address biological reproducibility.

Only in-frame clones appear in the TCRdb table, and some are missing; sequencing was by immunoSEQ multiplex PCR. Of some 65,000 clones listed, roughly 89% are singletons. Points on this clone: Its matching antigen is unknown.

Thawed PBMCs were FACS-sorted into unstimulated CD4+CD25+CD127- regulatory T cells, CD4+CD25- non-regulatory cells, CD4 and CD8 cells. The material sequenced was CD4+ T cells from blood. The TCR comes from a human donor in good health.

Here the CDR3 reads CASSQFTGGPYNEQFF. CDR3 DNA sequence: TGTGCCAGCAGCCAATTTACGGGGGGGCCGTACAATGAGCAGTTCTTC. V usage is TRBV14 and J usage is TRBJ2-1, with 8 bases fitting TRBD2. V trimming: 2 bases; J trimming: 4 bases; junction bases outside the gene matches: 7. Germline values: CDR1 SGHDN, CDR2 FVKESK. CDR3 length: 16 amino acids.